The clone carrying this TCR beta chain was counted a single time. The protocol was immunoSEQ multiplex PCR, while the TCRdb copy is restricted to in-frame clones and leaves out a portion. The sample carries 15,000 to 20,000 clones, 90% to 95% recorded once. The CDR3 consists of 17 residues. These data belong to a study of T cell repertoires in ileal Crohn's disease. About the study: Surgery for a complication: stricturing in about 61%, penetrating in about 40%.

Sequencing used ileal tissue. The receptor was isolated from an adult with Crohn's disease. V and J are TRBV21-1 and TRBJ2-7; the table calls TRBD1, which could not be checked here. TRBV21-1 is given as a pseudogene. CDR3 region: CASSNIGQGRGSYEQYF. The CDR3 DNA sequence: TGTGCCAGCAGCAATATCGGACAGGGGCGGGGCTCCTACGAGCAGTACTTC.